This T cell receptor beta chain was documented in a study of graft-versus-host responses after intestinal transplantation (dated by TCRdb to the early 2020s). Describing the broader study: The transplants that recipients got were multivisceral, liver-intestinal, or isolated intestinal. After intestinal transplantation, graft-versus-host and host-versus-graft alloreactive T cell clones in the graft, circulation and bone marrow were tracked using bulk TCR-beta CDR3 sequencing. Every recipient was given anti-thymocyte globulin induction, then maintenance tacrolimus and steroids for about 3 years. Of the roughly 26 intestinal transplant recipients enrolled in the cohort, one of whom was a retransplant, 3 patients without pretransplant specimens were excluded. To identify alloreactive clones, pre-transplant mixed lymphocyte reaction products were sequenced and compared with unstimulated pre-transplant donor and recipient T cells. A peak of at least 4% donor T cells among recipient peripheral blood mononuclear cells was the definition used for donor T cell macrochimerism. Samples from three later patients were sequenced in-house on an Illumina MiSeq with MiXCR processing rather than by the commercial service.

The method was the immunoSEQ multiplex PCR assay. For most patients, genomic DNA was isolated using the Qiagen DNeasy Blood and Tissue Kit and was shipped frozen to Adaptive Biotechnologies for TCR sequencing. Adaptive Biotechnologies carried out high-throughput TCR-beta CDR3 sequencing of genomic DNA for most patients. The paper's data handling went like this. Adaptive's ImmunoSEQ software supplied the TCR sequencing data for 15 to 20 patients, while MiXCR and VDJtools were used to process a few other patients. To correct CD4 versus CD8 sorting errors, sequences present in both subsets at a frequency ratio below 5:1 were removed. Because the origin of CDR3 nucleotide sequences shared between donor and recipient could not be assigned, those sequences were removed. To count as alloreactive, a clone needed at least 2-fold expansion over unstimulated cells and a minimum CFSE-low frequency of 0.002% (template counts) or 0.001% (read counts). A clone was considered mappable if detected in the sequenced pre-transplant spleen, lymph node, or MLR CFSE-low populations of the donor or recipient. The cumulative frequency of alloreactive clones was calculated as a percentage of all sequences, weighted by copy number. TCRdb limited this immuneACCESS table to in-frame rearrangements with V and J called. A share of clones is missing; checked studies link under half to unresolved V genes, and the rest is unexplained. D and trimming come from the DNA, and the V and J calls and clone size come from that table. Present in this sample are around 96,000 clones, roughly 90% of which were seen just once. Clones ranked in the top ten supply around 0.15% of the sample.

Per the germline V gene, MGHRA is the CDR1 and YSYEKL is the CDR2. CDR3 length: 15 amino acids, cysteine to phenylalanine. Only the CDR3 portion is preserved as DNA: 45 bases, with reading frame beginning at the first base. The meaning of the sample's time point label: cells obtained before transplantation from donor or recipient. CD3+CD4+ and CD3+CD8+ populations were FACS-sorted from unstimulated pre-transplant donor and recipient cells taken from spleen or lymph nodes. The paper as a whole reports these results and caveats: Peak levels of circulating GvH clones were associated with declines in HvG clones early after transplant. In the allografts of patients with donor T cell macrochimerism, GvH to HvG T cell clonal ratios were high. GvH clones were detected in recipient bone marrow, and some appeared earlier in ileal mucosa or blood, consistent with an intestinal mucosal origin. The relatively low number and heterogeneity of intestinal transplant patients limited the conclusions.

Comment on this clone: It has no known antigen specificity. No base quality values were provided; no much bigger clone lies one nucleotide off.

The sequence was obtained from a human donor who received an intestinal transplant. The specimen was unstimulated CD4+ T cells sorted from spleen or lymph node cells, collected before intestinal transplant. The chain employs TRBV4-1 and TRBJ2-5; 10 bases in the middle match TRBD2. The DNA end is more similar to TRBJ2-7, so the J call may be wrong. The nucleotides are TGCGCCAGCAGCCAATCGCTAGCGGGAGCTTACGAGCAGTACTTC. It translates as CASSQSLAGAYEQYF.